These T cell receptor beta chains were read from a single sample in a study of blood T cell repertoires in COVID-19. The data were produced by immunoSEQ multiplex PCR, yet TCRdb's version contains in-frame clones alone and is incomplete. This table holds 280,000 or so clones, 70% to 90% found once. Material: peripheral blood. Source of these receptors: a woman aged 25 to 39 who had recovered from COVID-19. Both conserved end residues are part of each CDR3. The D gene is left open where the match is weak. The size entry is marked missing in some rows and otherwise reads once, few, many or a size class.

clone_size,d_call,j_call,v_call,cdr3_nt,cdr3_aa
NA,NA,TRBJ1-6,TRBV6-5,TGTGCCAGCAGTCACGAGAGTCTAGGGGCTTCACCCCTCCACTTT,CASSHESLGASPLHF
NA,TRBD2,TRBJ2-1,TRBV18,TGTGCCAGCTCTCAGAGACTAGCGGGAGAGACTGAGCAGTTCTTC,CASSQRLAGETEQFF
NA,NA,TRBJ2-3,TRBV14,TGTGCCAGCAGCCAGGCCGGGACTCAGTATTTT,CASSQAGTQYF
once,NA,TRBJ1-1,TRBV4-1,TGCGCCAGCAGCCAAGTCGGCAGGGGAAACGCTGAAGCTTTCTTT,CASSQVGRGNAEAFF
NA,TRBD2,TRBJ2-7,TRBV19,TGTGCCAGTAGTGCGACCGGACTAGCGGTGATCCTGTACTTC,CASSATGLAVILYF
NA,TRBD2,TRBJ2-1,TRBV5-1,TGCGCCAGCAGCTTGTTTGGGGTAGCGGGAGGAACCAATGAGCAGTTCTTC,CASSLFGVAGGTNEQFF
few,NA,TRBJ1-1,TRBV6-5,TGTGCCAGCAGTTACTCCCAGAACACTGAAGCTTTCTTT,CASSYSQNTEAFF
once,TRBD1,TRBJ1-2,TRBV20-1,TGCAGTGCTAGTGGACAGGGGAACTATGGCTACACCTTC,CSASGQGNYGYTF
NA,TRBD2,TRBJ2-3,TRBV9,TGTGCCAGCAGCGTAGCTACGGGGGTGAGAGGAGCGGGAGAGACAGATACGCAGTATTTT,CASSVATGVRGAGETDTQYF
NA,TRBD1,TRBJ2-3,TRBV10-1,TGCGCCAGCAACCCCGGGACAGCTAGCACAGATACGCAGTATTTT,CASNPGTASTDTQYF
NA,NA,TRBJ2-3,TRBV24-1,TGTGCCACCAGTGACGCACAGGGCCCGCGAGGGACAGATACGCAGTATTTT,CATSDAQGPRGTDTQYF
NA,TRBD1,TRBJ2-2,TRBV27,TGTGCCAGCAGCTTTGCCGGGACAGGGGGCACCGGGGAGCTGTTTTTT,CASSFAGTGGTGELFF
many,TRBD1,TRBJ2-3,TRBV7-8,TGTGCCAGCAGCCCGGGGACAGGGGGACAGGCGCAGTATTTT,CASSPGTGGQAQYF
NA,NA,TRBJ1-2,TRBV28,TGTGCCAGCAGTTTAAGGAGCCTGTTGGGCTACACCTTC,CASSLRSLLGYTF
once,NA,TRBJ1-3,TRBV5-1,TGCGCCAGCAGCTTCGGGGTCGATTACTCTGGAAACACCATATATTTT,CASSFGVDYSGNTIYF
NA,TRBD1,TRBJ2-4,TRBV19,TGTGCCAGTAGGGGACAGTTAGCCAAAAACATTCAGTACTTC,CASRGQLAKNIQYF
few,TRBD2,TRBJ2-7,TRBV9,TGTGCCAGCAGCGCTACTAGCGGGAGCTCCTACGAGCAGTACTTC,CASSATSGSSYEQYF
NA,TRBD2,TRBJ2-1,TRBV3-1/TRBV3-2,TGTGCCAGCAGCCAAAGGGCGGGAGGGGGGAATGAGCAGTTCTTC,CASSQRAGGGNEQFF
NA,NA,TRBJ2-2,TRBV3-1/TRBV3-2,TGTGCCAGCAGCCAAGGTGAAAGGGGTGGGGAGCTGTTTTTT,CASSQGERGGELFF
NA,TRBD2,TRBJ2-3,TRBV7-7,TGTGCTAGCAGCCCCGGGAGCGGGAGGGTAGATACGCAGTATTTT,CASSPGSGRVDTQYF
NA,NA,TRBJ2-3,TRBV6-5,TGTGCCAGCAGTCCCGACAGCTTAGCTACGCAGTATTTT,CASSPDSLATQYF
NA,NA,TRBJ2-7,TRBV6-5,TGTGCCAGCAGTTTGGGGACTTCCTACGAGCAGTACTTC,CASSLGTSYEQYF
medium-sized,NA,TRBJ1-4,TRBV6-5,TGTGCCAGCAGCCTTATCCTAGATGGAGCGCTGTTTTTT,CASSLILDGALFF
NA,NA,TRBJ2-5,TRBV27,TGTGCCAGCAGTTCAGGGCTACGCCAAGAGACCCAGTACTTC,CASSSGLRQETQYF
NA,NA,TRBJ2-1,TRBV27,TGTGCCAGCAGTTTCCCCGGAGGGGCGGGCAGCGTATACAATGAGCAGTTCTTC,CASSFPGGAGSVYNEQFF
NA,NA,TRBJ2-4,TRBV6-2/TRBV6-3,TGTGCCAGCAGTTACTCGACACCAAACATTCAGTACTTC,CASSYSTPNIQYF
NA,TRBD2,TRBJ2-7,TRBV7-2,TGTGCCAGCAGCTTAGCAGCGGGAGGGCCCGAGCAGTACTTC,CASSLAAGGPEQYF
NA,TRBD1,TRBJ2-7,TRBV28,TGTGCCAGCAGGACAGGGCCCTCCTACGAGCAGTACTTC,CASRTGPSYEQYF
NA,NA,TRBJ2-3,TRBV7-9,TGTGCCAGCAGCTTACGCACCCGGGATACGCAGTATTTT,CASSLRTRDTQYF
NA,NA,TRBJ1-1,TRBV5-8,TGTGCCAGCAGCTTGGCCCAGGTTTATGAAGCTTTCTTT,CASSLAQVYEAFF
NA,NA,TRBJ2-2,TRBV6-5,TGTGCCAGCAGTTCGAGTACAGGCCGTGGCGGGGAGCTGTTTTTT,CASSSSTGRGGELFF
NA,NA,TRBJ2-1,TRBV27,TGTGCCAGCAGTTCGTCGGGGGACCATTCCTACAATGAGCAGTTCTTC,CASSSSGDHSYNEQFF
NA,NA,TRBJ1-1,TRBV5-6,TGTGCCAGCAGCTTCCGTGCGGGAAACACTGAAGCTTTCTTT,CASSFRAGNTEAFF
NA,TRBD2,TRBJ2-3,TRBV5-1,TGCGCCAGCAGCTTGGAAGTCGCTAGCGGGGATACGCAGTATTTT,CASSLEVASGDTQYF
NA,NA,TRBJ2-2,TRBV6-6,TGTGCCAGCAGTCGATCAGGGACAACGAACACCGGGGAGCTGTTTTTT,CASSRSGTTNTGELFF
NA,TRBD1,TRBJ2-1,TRBV5-1,TGCGCCAGCAAGGGGACAGGGGAATTCGGTGAGCAGTTCTTC,CASKGTGEFGEQFF
NA,NA,TRBJ1-1,TRBV28,TGTGCCGGCGCGGGGCGGCCGAACACTGAAGCTTTCTTT,CAGAGRPNTEAFF
NA,NA,TRBJ2-5,TRBV10-3,TGTGCCATCAGTGGGCAGGGTAACCAAGAGACCCAGTACTTC,CAISGQGNQETQYF
NA,TRBD1,TRBJ2-7,TRBV5-4,TGTGCCAGCAGCTTATCAGGGGGACACGAGCAGTACTTC,CASSLSGGHEQYF
NA,TRBD1,TRBJ1-1,TRBV18,TGTGCCAGCTCACCGGGATCGACAGGGATGAACACTGAAGCTTTCTTT,CASSPGSTGMNTEAFF
NA,TRBD1,TRBJ1-1,TRBV25-1,TGTGCCAGCAGTGGCCCCCACAGGGGAGGCCTATTAAACGCTTTCTTT,CASSGPHRGGLLNAFF
NA,NA,TRBJ2-5,TRBV7-9,TGTGCCAGCAGCTTAGCCTCCTGGAGTTGGGAGACCCAGTACTTC,CASSLASWSWETQYF
NA,TRBD1,TRBJ2-1,TRBV6-5,TGTGCCAGCAGTTACTCCAGGGACAGGGTGAATGAGCAGTTCTTC,CASSYSRDRVNEQFF
NA,NA,TRBJ1-1,TRBV4-1,TGCGCCAGCAGCCAGGGCAGGGGCATGAACACTGAAGCTTTCTTT,CASSQGRGMNTEAFF
NA,NA,TRBJ2-7,TRBV3-1/TRBV3-2,TGTGCCAGCAGCCAAGCGCAGGGCCGCTACGAGCAGTACTTC,CASSQAQGRYEQYF
NA,TRBD1,TRBJ1-1,TRBV6-5,TGTGCCAGCAGTACCCAGACAGGGTACGCTTTCTTT,CASSTQTGYAFF
once,NA,TRBJ2-6,TRBV24-1,TGTGCCACCAGCCCCGGGGCTGGGGCCAACGTCCTGACTTTC,CATSPGAGANVLTF
few,TRBD2,TRBJ2-1,TRBV5-8,TGTGCCAGCAGCCCTGGGACTAGCGGGGTCAATGAGCAGTTCTTC,CASSPGTSGVNEQFF
NA,NA,TRBJ2-4,TRBV4-3,TGCGCCAGCAGCCAAGATCTTCGGGGGGCTGGAAACATTCAGTACTTC,CASSQDLRGAGNIQYF
NA,NA,TRBJ1-1,TRBV9,TGTGCCAGCAGCGTAGTGGCAGGGGCGAACACTGAAGCTTTCTTT,CASSVVAGANTEAFF
NA,TRBD2,TRBJ2-7,TRBV7-2,TGTGCCAGCAGCTTGGCTAGCGGGGGTTCCTACGAGCAGTACTTC,CASSLASGGSYEQYF